This is a list of T cell receptor beta chains from one sample in a study of blood T cell repertoires in COVID-19. Clones were sequenced by immunoSEQ multiplex PCR, and TCRdb holds only the in-frame ones, with some missing. There are fewer than 250,000 clones in the sample; roughly 82% occur only once, and approximately 2.1% lies in the top ten. The sample was PBMCs or T cells enriched from blood (not recorded which). These receptors all stem from a woman aged 45-59 years who had recovered from COVID-19. Each CDR3 is given with its conserved first and last residue. The D gene is left open where the match is weak. Clone size, where shown, is once, few, many, or a class for clones that have expanded.

d_call clone_size j_call v_call cdr3_aa cdr3_nt
TRBD1 NA TRBJ2-1 TRBV7-3 CASSSQGVPYNEQFF TGTGCCAGCAGCTCCCAGGGGGTCCCCTACAATGAGCAGTTCTTC
TRBD1 NA TRBJ1-4 TRBV7-6 CASSLEWGQNEKLFF TGTGCCAGCAGCTTAGAGTGGGGACAGAATGAAAAACTGTTTTTT
TRBD1 NA TRBJ1-4 TRBV10-3 CAISPDRGRATNEKLFF TGTGCCATCAGCCCGGACAGGGGGCGGGCAACTAATGAAAAACTGTTTTTT
NA NA TRBJ2-5 TRBV6-6 CASSYAPAVGEETQYF TGTGCCAGCAGTTACGCGCCAGCGGTCGGCGAGGAGACCCAGTACTTC
NA NA TRBJ2-2 TRBV6-5 CASSYSASVGGELFF TGTGCCAGCAGTTACTCAGCTAGCGTGGGTGGGGAGCTGTTTTTT
NA many TRBJ1-4 TRBV18 CASSLEHLYKAATNEKLFF TGTGCCAGCTCACTGGAGCATCTCTATAAAGCTGCAACTAATGAAAAACTGTTTTTT
NA NA TRBJ1-4 TRBV28 CASSGGAHEKLFF TGTGCCAGCTCCGGGGGGGCGCATGAAAAACTGTTTTTT
NA NA TRBJ1-1 TRBV28 CASSLGAASTEAFF TGTGCCAGCAGTTTAGGGGCAGCAAGCACTGAAGCTTTCTTT
NA NA TRBJ1-1 TRBV11-2 CASSLSGPTEAFF TGTGCCAGCAGCTTAAGCGGACCCACTGAAGCTTTCTTT
TRBD2 NA TRBJ2-3 TRBV29-1 CSVVLVAGAGTDTQYF TGCAGCGTTGTGTTGGTAGCGGGGGCCGGCACAGATACGCAGTATTTT
TRBD2 NA TRBJ2-5 TRBV6-2/TRBV6-3 CASSYSGASGRAKETQYF TGTGCCAGCAGTTACTCGGGTGCTAGCGGGAGGGCCAAGGAGACCCAGTACTTC
NA NA TRBJ2-2 TRBV27 CASSLSRGGELFF TGTGCCAGCAGTCTCTCCCGAGGCGGGGAGCTGTTTTTT
NA NA TRBJ2-1 TRBV4-3 CASSQGVRYSLYNEQFF TGCGCCAGCAGCCAAGGGGTCAGGTACAGTCTTTACAATGAGCAGTTCTTC
TRBD2 NA TRBJ2-5 TRBV12-3/TRBV12-4 CASSPTSGGTQYF TGTGCCAGCAGTCCTACTAGCGGGGGGACCCAGTACTTC
NA NA TRBJ1-5 TRBV6-5 CASSYLQGSNQPQHF TGTGCCAGCAGTTACCTCCAGGGAAGCAATCAGCCCCAGCATTTT
NA NA TRBJ2-7 TRBV5-4 CASSTRLGPVEQYF TGTGCCAGCAGCACCCGACTAGGACCAGTGGAGCAGTACTTC
NA NA TRBJ1-3 TRBV12-3/TRBV12-4 CASSYGPAGTIYF TGTGCCAGCAGTTATGGCCCCGCGGGCACCATATATTTT
TRBD1 NA TRBJ1-1 TRBV13 CASKHRQGQNTEAFF TGTGCCAGCAAACACCGACAGGGGCAGAACACTGAAGCTTTCTTT
TRBD1 NA TRBJ2-5 TRBV11-3 CASSLDGDRAQYF TGTGCCAGCAGCTTAGACGGAGACAGGGCCCAGTACTTC
NA NA TRBJ2-1 TRBV4-3 CASSLTGSEQFF TGCGCCAGCAGCCTCACAGGCAGTGAGCAGTTCTTC
NA once TRBJ2-5 TRBV5-1 CASSLIVGSQETQYF TGCGCCAGCAGCTTGATTGTGGGCAGCCAAGAGACCCAGTACTTC
NA many TRBJ1-1 TRBV15 CATSRIPTARNTEAFF TGTGCCACCAGCAGAATTCCGACAGCCAGGAACACTGAAGCTTTCTTT
NA once TRBJ1-2 TRBV6-5 CASKGARGYGYTF TGTGCCAGCAAAGGGGCAAGGGGCTATGGCTACACCTTC
TRBD2 NA TRBJ2-3 TRBV6-4 CASSGLAGTDTQYF TGTGCCAGCAGTGGACTAGCGGGTACAGATACGCAGTATTTT
TRBD1 NA TRBJ1-1 TRBV11-1 CASSFGTGTEAFF TGTGCCAGCAGCTTCGGGACAGGCACTGAAGCTTTCTTT
TRBD2 NA TRBJ2-3 TRBV7-3 CASSLNGAGITDTQYF TGTGCCAGCAGCTTAAACGGAGCGGGGATAACAGATACGCAGTATTTT
NA NA TRBJ2-3 TRBV5-1 CASSLDIADTQYF TGCGCCAGCAGCTTGGATATTGCAGATACGCAGTATTTT
NA NA TRBJ2-3 TRBV5-1 CASSLAQDTQYF TGCGCCAGCAGCTTGGCCCAAGATACGCAGTATTTT
NA NA TRBJ2-7 TRBV6-2/TRBV6-3 CASSLYPSRSTYEQYF TGTGCCAGCAGCCTTTACCCCAGTAGGTCGACTTACGAGCAGTACTTC
NA NA TRBJ2-7 TRBV7-2 CASSLRVDVGYEQYF TGTGCCAGCAGCTTGAGGGTCGACGTGGGTTACGAGCAGTACTTC
TRBD2 NA TRBJ2-3 TRBV4-2 CASSQDTSGRFADTQYF TGTGCCAGCAGCCAAGATACTAGCGGGAGGTTCGCAGATACGCAGTATTTT
TRBD1 NA TRBJ1-5 TRBV19 CASSVGTGGGFSNQPQHF TGTGCCAGTAGTGTCGGGACAGGGGGCGGCTTTAGCAATCAGCCCCAGCATTTT
TRBD2 NA TRBJ2-7 TRBV3-1/TRBV3-2 CASSQTSGGRYEQYF TGTGCCAGCAGCCAGACTAGCGGGGGGCGTTACGAGCAGTACTTC
NA NA TRBJ1-5 TRBV6-5 CASSYDPARGNQPQHF TGTGCCAGCAGTTACGACCCGGCCAGGGGTAATCAGCCCCAGCATTTT
NA NA TRBJ1-1 TRBV12-3/TRBV12-4 CASSSSGEAFF TGTGCCAGCAGTTCCTCAGGTGAAGCTTTCTTT
TRBD2 few TRBJ2-7 TRBV6-5 CASRVRRESSYEQYF TGTGCCAGCAGGGTCCGGCGGGAGAGCTCCTACGAGCAGTACTTC
NA NA TRBJ2-5 TRBV14 CASSQFQTETQYF TGTGCCAGCAGCCAATTCCAGACTGAGACCCAGTACTTC
TRBD1 once TRBJ1-4 TRBV9 CASSAGGLNEKLFF TGTGCCAGCAGCGCAGGGGGACTTAATGAAAAACTGTTTTTT
TRBD2 once TRBJ2-3 TRBV5-8 CASSLAVGGLAGGADTQYF TGTGCCAGCAGCTTGGCCGTCGGAGGGCTAGCGGGAGGCGCAGATACGCAGTATTTT
TRBD2 NA TRBJ2-3 TRBV9 CASSDWIGTSSDTQYF TGTGCCAGCAGCGATTGGATTGGGACTAGTTCCGATACGCAGTATTTT
NA NA TRBJ2-3 TRBV6-2/TRBV6-3 CASSYLDTQYF TGTGCCAGCAGTTATCTAGATACGCAGTATTTT